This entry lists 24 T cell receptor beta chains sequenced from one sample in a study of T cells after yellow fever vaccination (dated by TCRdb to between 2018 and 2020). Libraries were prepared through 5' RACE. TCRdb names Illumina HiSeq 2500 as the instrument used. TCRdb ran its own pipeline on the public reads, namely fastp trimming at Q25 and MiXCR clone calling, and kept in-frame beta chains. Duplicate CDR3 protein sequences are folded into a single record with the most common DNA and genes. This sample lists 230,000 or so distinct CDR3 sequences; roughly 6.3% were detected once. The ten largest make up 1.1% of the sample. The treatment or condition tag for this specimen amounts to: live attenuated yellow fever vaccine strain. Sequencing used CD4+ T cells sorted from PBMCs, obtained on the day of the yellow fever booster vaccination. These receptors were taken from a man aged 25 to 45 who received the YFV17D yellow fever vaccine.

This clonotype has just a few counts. CDR3 in amino acids: CASAAEMNTEAFF. The DNA for the CDR3 is TGTGCCAGCGCGGCGGAGATGAACACTGAAGCTTTCTTT. The chain combines TRBV6-2 or TRBV6-3 with TRBJ1-1; D is unresolved. Trimming cost V 8 bases and J 0 bases, with 10 bases left between them. Germline values: CDR1 MNHEY, CDR2 SVGEGT. There are 13 residues in the CDR3.

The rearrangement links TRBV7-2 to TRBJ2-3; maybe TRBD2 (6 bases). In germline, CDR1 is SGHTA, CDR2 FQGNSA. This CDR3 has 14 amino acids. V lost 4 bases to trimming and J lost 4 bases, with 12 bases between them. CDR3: CASSWMGGSDTQYF. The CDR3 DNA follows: TGTGCCAGCAGCTGGATGGGGGGTTCAGATACGCAGTATTTT. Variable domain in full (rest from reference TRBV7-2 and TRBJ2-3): GAGVSQSPSNKVTEKGKDVELRCDPISGHTALYWYRQSLGQGLEFLIYFQGNSAPDKSGLPSDRFSAERTGGSVSTLTIQRTQQEDSAVYLCASSWMGGSDTQYFGPGTRLTVL.

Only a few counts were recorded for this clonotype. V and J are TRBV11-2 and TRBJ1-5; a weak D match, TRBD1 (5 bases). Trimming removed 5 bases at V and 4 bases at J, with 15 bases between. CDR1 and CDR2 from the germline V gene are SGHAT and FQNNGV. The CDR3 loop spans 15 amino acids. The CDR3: CASSDGGDLNQPQHF. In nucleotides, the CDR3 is TGTGCCAGCAGCGATGGAGGGGATCTTAATCAGCCCCAGCATTTT.

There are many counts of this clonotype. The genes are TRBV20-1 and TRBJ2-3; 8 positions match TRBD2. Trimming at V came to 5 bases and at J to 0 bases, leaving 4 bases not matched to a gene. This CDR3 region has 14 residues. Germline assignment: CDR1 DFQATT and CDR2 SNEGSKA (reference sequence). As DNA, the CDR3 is TGCAGTGCTTCCCCGGGAGGGAGCACAGATACGCAGTATTTT. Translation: CSASPGGSTDTQYF.

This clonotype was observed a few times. CDR3 sequence (DNA): TGTGCCAGCAGCTTAAGAACGGGCCTACAAGAGACCCAGTACTTC. Its translation: CASSLRTGLQETQYF. This chain connects TRBV7-9 to TRBJ2-5; no clear D gene. Trimming removed 2 bases at V and 2 bases at J, with 12 bases between. This CDR3 comprises 15 residues. Germline CDR1 and CDR2: SEHNR and FQNEAQ (reference sequence).

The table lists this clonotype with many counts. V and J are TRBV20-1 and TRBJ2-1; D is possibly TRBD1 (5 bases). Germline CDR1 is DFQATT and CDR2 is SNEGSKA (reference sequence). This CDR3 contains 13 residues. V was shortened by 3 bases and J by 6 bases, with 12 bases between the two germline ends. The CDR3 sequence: CSARGLPSNEQFF. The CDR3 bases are TGCAGTGCTAGGGGGCTCCCAAGCAATGAGCAGTTCTTC.

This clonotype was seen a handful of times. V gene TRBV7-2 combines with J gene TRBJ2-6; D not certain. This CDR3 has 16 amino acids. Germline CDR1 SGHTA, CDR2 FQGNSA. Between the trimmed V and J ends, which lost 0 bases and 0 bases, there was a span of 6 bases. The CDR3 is CASSLARNSGANVLTF. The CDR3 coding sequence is TGTGCCAGCAGCTTAGCTCGTAACTCTGGGGCCAACGTCCTGACTTTC.

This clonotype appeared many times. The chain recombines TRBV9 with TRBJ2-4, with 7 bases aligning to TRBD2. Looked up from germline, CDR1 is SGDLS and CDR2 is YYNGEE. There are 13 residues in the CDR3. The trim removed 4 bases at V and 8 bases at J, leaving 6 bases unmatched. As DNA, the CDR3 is TGTGCCAGCAGCCGGGGACTATACGACATTCAGTACTTC. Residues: CASSRGLYDIQYF.

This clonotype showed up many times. CDR3 in amino acids: CASTRPQLTEAFF. The CDR3, as DNA: TGTGCCAGCACTCGGCCACAACTCACTGAAGCTTTCTTT. This rearrangement joins TRBV6-2 or TRBV6-3 to TRBJ1-1; D is unclear. Per germline, CDR1 MNHEY and CDR2 SVGEGT. The CDR3 runs 13 residues. Trimming shortened V by 7 bases and J by 4 bases, and 13 bases separated the two germline ends.

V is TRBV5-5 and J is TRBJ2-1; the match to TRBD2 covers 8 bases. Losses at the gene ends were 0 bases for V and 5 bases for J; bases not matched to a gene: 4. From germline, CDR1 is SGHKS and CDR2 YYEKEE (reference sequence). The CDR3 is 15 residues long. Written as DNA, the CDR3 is TGTGCCAGCAGCTTGGTTAGCGGGGCCCACAATGAGCAGTTCTTC. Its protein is CASSLVSGAHNEQFF.

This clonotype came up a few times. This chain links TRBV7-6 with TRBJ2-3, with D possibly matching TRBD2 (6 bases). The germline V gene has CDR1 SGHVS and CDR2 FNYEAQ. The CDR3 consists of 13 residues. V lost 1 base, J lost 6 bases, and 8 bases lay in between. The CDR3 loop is CASSLGLVDTQYF. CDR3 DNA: TGTGCCAGCAGCTTAGGACTAGTCGATACGCAGTATTTT.

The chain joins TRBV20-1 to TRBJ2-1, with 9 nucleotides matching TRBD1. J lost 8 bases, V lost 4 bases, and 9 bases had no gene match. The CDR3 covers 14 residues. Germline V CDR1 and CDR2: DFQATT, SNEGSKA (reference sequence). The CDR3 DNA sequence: TGCAGTGCTATTAGGACAGGGGTTTCATATGAGCAGTTCTTC. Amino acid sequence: CSAIRTGVSYEQFF.

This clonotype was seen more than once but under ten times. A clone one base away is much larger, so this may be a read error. The CDR3 DNA reads as TGTGCCTGGAGTGCCCCGGGACAGGGGGCCCCTTACGAGCAGTACTTC. Translating gives CAWSAPGQGAPYEQYF. The V call is TRBV30, the J call TRBJ2-7; 12 bases fit TRBD1. Germline V gene lookup returns CDR1 GTSNPN and CDR2 SVGIG (reference sequence). The J segment lost 4 bases and the V segment lost 1 base, leaving 8 bases of the junction unmatched. The CDR3 consists of 16 residues.

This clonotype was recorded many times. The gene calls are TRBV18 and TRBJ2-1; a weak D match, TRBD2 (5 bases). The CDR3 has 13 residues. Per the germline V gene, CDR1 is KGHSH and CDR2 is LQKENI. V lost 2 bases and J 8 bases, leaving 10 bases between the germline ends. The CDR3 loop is CASSPFRGDEQFF. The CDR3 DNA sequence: TGTGCCAGCTCACCATTCCGGGGAGATGAGCAGTTCTTC.

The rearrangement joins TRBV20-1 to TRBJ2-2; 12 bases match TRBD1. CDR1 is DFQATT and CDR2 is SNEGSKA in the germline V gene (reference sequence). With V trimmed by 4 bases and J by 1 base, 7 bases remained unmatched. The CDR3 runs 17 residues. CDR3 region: CSAIPGQGALNTGELFF. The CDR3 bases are TGCAGTGCTATCCCGGGACAGGGGGCCCTGAACACCGGGGAGCTGTTTTTT.

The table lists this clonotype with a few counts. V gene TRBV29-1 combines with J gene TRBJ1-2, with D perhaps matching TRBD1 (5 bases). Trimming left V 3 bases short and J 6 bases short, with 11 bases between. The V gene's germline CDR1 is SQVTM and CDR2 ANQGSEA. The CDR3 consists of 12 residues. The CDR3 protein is CSVEPGGDGYTF. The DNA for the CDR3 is TGCAGCGTTGAGCCGGGGGGGGATGGCTACACCTTC.

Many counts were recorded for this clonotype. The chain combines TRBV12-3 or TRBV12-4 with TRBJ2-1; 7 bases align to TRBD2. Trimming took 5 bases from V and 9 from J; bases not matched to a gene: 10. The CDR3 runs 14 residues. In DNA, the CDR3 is TGTGCCAGCAGTCCTCAGCCCCCGGGGGGTGAGCAGTTCTTC. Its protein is CASSPQPPGGEQFF.

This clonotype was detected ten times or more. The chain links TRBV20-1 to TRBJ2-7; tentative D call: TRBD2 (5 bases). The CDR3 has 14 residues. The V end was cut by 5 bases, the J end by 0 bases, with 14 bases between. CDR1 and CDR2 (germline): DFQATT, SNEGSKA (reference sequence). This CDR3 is CSAPPASGSYEQYF. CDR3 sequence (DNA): TGCAGTGCTCCCCCGGCCAGCGGCTCCTACGAGCAGTACTTC.

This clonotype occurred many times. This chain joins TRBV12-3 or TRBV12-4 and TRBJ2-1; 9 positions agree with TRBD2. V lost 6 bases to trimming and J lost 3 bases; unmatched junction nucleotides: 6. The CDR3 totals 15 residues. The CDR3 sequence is CASSRLADSYNEQFF. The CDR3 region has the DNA TGTGCCAGCAGCAGACTAGCGGATAGCTACAATGAGCAGTTCTTC.

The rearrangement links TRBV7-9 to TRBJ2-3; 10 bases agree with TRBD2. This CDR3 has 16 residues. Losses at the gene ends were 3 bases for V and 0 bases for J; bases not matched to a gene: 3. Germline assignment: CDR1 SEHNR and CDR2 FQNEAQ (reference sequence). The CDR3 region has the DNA TGTGCCAGCAGCTTCGGGACTAGCGCGAGCACAGATACGCAGTATTTT. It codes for CASSFGTSASTDTQYF.

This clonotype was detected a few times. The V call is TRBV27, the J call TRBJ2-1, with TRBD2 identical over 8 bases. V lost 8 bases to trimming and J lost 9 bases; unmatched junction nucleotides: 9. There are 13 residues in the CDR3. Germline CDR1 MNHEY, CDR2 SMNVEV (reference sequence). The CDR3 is CASGWAAGGEQFF. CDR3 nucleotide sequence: TGTGCCAGCGGATGGGCGGCGGGAGGTGAGCAGTTCTTC.

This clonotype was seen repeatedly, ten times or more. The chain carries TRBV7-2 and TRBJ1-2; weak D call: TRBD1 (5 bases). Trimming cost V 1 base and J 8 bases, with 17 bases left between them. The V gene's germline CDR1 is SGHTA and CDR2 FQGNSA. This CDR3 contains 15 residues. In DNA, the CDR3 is TGTGCCAGCAGCTTAGGGGGCAGGGAGTGGCGGGGCTACACCTTC. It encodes CASSLGGREWRGYTF.

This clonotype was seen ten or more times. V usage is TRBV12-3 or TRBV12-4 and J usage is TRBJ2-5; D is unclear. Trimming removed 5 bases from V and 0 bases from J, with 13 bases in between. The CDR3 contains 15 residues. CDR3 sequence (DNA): TGTGCCAGCAGTCTCACGCGGACGTACCAAGAGACCCAGTACTTC. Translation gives CASSLTRTYQETQYF.

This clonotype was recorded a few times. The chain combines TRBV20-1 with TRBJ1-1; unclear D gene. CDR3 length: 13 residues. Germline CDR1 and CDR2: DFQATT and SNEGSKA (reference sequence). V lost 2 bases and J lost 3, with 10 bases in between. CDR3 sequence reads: CSARTGWDTEAFF. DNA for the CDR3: TGCAGTGCTAGAACGGGGTGGGACACTGAAGCTTTCTTT.